The sample holds a few counts of the clone carrying this T cell receptor beta chain. What it binds is not known. This entry belongs to a study of cytomegalovirus exposure and HLA in healthy donors. The PCR made use of 60 Vbeta and 13 Jbeta primers. Generated by immunoSEQ multiplex PCR, the TCRdb table keeps only in-frame clones and is missing some. The sample holds around 150,000 clones; about 61% are singletons and the top ten take 2% to 3%. The junction had 7 bases not matched to a gene; V was cut back by 0 bases and J by 8 bases. Germline loops: CDR1 MNHNY, CDR2 SVGAGI (reference sequence). CDR3 length: 16 amino acids. Study-wide findings and caveats: The HLA-A and HLA-B alleles of most subjects were reportedly predicted accurately from TCR beta sequences.

Specimen: PBMCs. The chain joins TRBV6-6 to TRBJ2-1; 10 nucleotides align to TRBD2. The source is a woman in her 40s in good health and CMV-seronegative. This CDR3 is CASSYSNPSGGDEQFF. DNA of the CDR3: TGTGCCAGCAGTTACTCGAATCCTAGCGGGGGCGATGAGCAGTTCTTC.